The clone carrying this T cell receptor beta chain was seen repeatedly, ten times or more. Its specificity is not known. The CDR3 sequence is 15 residues long. Deletions cut 0 bases from V and 8 bases from J, with 14 bases between. This sample is drawn from a study of immune heterogeneity within non-small cell lung tumors. Study results and limitations: The study found high-frequency T-cell receptor beta clonotypes largely distinct between individual patients.

Samples each supplied 600 ng of bulk tumor genomic DNA as template. Several widely spaced biopsies per primary tumor were taken during surgery. The study enrolled patients with untreated, newly diagnosed non-small cell lung cancer who underwent curative surgery. TCR beta CDR3 amplification used multiplex PCR with 32 V and 13 J primers. TCRdb re-called the multiplex PCR reads with MiXCR, one entry per CDR3 protein. This table has 22,000 or so distinct CDR3 sequences, 25% to 35% appearing once. The chain links TRBV12-3 or TRBV12-4 to TRBJ2-1; possibly TRBD1 or TRBD2 for D (5 bases each). This clonotype was obtained from a man in his forties with non-small cell lung cancer. The sample consisted of lung tumor tissue. The CDR3, as DNA: TGTGCCAGCAGTTTAGCTGGGGGAATTAGTTATGAGCAGTTCTTC. Protein: CASSLAGGISYEQFF.